This TCR beta chain was sequenced for a study of blood T cell repertoires in COVID-19. Study-wide context: PBMCs, B-cell-depleted T cells, or T cells provided the cDNA or gDNA that made up the material.

A few counts support this clone. The data were produced by immunoSEQ multiplex PCR, yet TCRdb's version contains in-frame clones alone and is incomplete. The data show some 350,000 clones, with about 87% seen just once and over 4.5% held by the top ten. Germline V gives CDR1 SGHAT, CDR2 FQNNGV. This CDR3 spans 17 amino acids. Trimming removed 1 base from V and 4 bases from J; junction bases left unmatched: 11. This chain connects TRBV11-2 to TRBJ1-2; 8 positions agree with TRBD1. This clonotype was obtained from a man aged 30 to 45 who had recovered from COVID-19. Sequencing was performed on PBMCs or T cells enriched from blood (not recorded which). In nucleotides, the CDR3 is TGTGCCAGCAGCTTAGCTGGGTCAGGGGGCGCCAGCTATGGCTACACCTTC. This sequence encodes CASSLAGSGGASYGYTF. The full variable domain, its missing parts supplied by reference TRBV11-2 and TRBJ1-2, is EAGVAQSPRYKIIEKRQSVAFWCNPISGHATLYWYQQILGQGPKLLIQFQNNGVVDDSQLPKDRFSAERLKGVDSTLKIQPAKLEDSAVYLCASSLAGSGGASYGYTFGSGTRLTVV.